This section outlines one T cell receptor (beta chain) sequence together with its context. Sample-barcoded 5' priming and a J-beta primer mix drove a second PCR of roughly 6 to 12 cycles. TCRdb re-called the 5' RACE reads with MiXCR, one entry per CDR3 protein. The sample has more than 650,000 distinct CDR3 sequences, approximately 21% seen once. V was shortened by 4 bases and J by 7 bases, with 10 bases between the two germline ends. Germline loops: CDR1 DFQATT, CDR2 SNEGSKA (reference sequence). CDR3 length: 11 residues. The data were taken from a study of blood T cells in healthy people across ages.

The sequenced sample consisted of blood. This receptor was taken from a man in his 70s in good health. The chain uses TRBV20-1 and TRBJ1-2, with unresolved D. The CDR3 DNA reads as TGCAGTGCTAAGTTTTTAGGTGGCTACACCTTC. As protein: CSAKFLGGYTF.